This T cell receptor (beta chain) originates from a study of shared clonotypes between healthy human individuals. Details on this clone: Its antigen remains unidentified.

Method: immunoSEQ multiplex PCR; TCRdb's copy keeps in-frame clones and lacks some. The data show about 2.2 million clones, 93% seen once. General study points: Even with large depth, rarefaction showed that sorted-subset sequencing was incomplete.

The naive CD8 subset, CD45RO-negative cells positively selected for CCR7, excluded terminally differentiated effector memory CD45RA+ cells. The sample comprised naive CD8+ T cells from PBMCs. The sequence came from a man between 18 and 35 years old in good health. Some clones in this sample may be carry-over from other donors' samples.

DNA of the CDR3: TGTGCCAGCAGCGACAGGGTCGCTGAAGCTTTCTTT. It encodes CASSDRVAEAFF. The rearrangement joins TRBV7-9 to TRBJ1-1, with TRBD1 matching 7 bases. The CDR3 length is 12 residues. Germline V gene sequence: CDR1 SEHNR, CDR2 FQNEAQ (reference sequence). The J segment lost 6 bases and the V segment lost 5 bases, leaving 3 bases of the junction unmatched.